There are a few counts of the clone carrying this TCR beta chain. Its antigen remains unknown. The data were taken from a study of Ad26.COV2.S vaccination and SARS-CoV-2 variants. Germline V gene sequence: CDR1 SGHTA, CDR2 FQGNSA. There are 14 residues in the CDR3. V lost 2 bases to trimming and J lost 3 bases, with 8 bases between them. Findings and limits, study-wide: CD8+ and CD4+ T cells specific for spike reportedly responded with substantial breadth after vaccination. Recipients given vaccine exceeded placebo recipients in spike-specific TCR breadth.

Assay used: immunoSEQ multiplex PCR; TCRdb lists only in-frame clones, some missing. The sample lists roughly 180,000 clones, around 88% seen once, with around 6.3% in the top ten. The sequence came from a human donor who had recovered from COVID-19. The sequences come from peripheral blood, collected after recovery from COVID-19. V is TRBV7-2 and J is TRBJ1-3; D ambiguous. The CDR3 protein is CASSLNKVGNTIYF. CDR3 in DNA: TGTGCCAGCAGCTTAAACAAGGTTGGAAACACCATATATTTT. The whole variable domain, remainder taken from reference TRBV7-2 and TRBJ1-3, is GAGVSQSPSNKVTEKGKDVELRCDPISGHTALYWYRQSLGQGLEFLIYFQGNSAPDKSGLPSDRFSAERTGGSVSTLTIQRTQQEDSAVYLCASSLNKVGNTIYFGEGSWLTVV.